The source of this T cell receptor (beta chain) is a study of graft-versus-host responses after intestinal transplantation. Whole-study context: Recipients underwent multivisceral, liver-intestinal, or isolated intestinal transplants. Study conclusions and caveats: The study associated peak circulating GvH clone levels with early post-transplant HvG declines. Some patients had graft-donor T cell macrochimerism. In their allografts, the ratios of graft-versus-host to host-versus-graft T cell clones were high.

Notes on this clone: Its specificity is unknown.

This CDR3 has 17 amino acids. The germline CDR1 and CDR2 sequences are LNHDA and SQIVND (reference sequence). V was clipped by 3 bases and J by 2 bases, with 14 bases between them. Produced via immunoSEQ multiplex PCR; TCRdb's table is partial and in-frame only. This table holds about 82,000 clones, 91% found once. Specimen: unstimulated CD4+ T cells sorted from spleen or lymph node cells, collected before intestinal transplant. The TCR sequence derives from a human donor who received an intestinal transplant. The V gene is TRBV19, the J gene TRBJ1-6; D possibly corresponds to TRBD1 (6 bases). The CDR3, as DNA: TGTGCCAGTAGTATTCGCAGTCGGGACACCTATAATTCACCCCTCCACTTT. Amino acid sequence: CASSIRSRDTYNSPLHF.